These 24 T cell receptor beta chains were all obtained from the same sample, sequenced in a study of Japanese encephalitis immunity and Zika vaccine responses. PBMCs were CFSE-labeled and cultured for 5 to 7 days with peptide pools at approximately 0.97 ug/mL each. Proliferating CD4 T cells were sorted unfixed as live CD56-CD19-CD16-CD3+CD4+ CFSE-low cells. TCRdb reanalysed the 5' RACE reads using MiXCR and keeps one entry per CDR3 protein. The sample includes about 510 distinct CDR3 sequences, over 7.5% of them seen just once. The input for sequencing was antigen-activated CD4+ T cells from blood, cultured, taken during a Zika inactivated vaccine study. Receptor source: an adult woman who received an inactivated Zika virus vaccine.

Relative to its sample, this clonotype is large. The chain uses TRBV19 and TRBJ2-7, with D tentatively TRBD1 (5 bases). V was trimmed by 3 bases and J by 3 bases, leaving 12 bases between them. The CDR3 extends over 14 amino acids. Germline V gene sequence: CDR1 LNHDA, CDR2 SQIVND (reference sequence). The CDR3 loop is CASSIDPGFYEQYF. The CDR3 nucleotides read TGTGCCAGTAGTATCGATCCAGGGTTCTACGAGCAGTACTTC.

This clonotype is classed as large. The CDR3 bases are TGTGCCAGCAGCTTAGATCTTAATCAGCCCCAGCATTTT. It specifies CASSLDLNQPQHF. The gene calls are TRBV7-2 and TRBJ1-5; D gene uncertain. V gave up 1 base and J gave up 4 bases, with 5 bases separating them. The CDR3 contains 13 residues. Germline V gives CDR1 SGHTA, CDR2 FQGNSA.

This clonotype ranks as medium-sized. CDR3 region: CASSPPELQAEAFF. Here the CDR3 DNA reads TGTGCCAGCTCACCACCCGAACTCCAGGCTGAAGCTTTCTTT. This chain links TRBV18 with TRBJ1-1, with no clear D. The length of the CDR3 is 14 residues. Germline V gene lookup returns CDR1 KGHSH and CDR2 LQKENI. Trimming stripped 0 bases from V and 6 bases from J, with 11 bases between. Combining the CDR3 with reference TRBV18 and TRBJ1-1 gives the whole variable domain NAGVMQNPRHLVRRRGQEARLRCSPMKGHSHVYWYRQLPEEGLKFMVYLQKENIIDESGMPKERFSAEFPKEGPSILRIQQVVRGDSAAYFCASSPPELQAEAFFGQGTRLTVV.

This clonotype is termed large. The chain has TRBV11-2 and TRBJ2-1; tentatively, D is TRBD1 or TRBD2 (6 bases each). V lost 9 bases and J lost 4, with 16 bases in between. CDR1 SGHAT and CDR2 FQNNGV come from the germline V gene. This CDR3 has 14 amino acids. CDR3 region: CASGGQGLYNEQFF. In DNA form, the CDR3 reads TGTGCCAGTGGGGGGCAAGGCTTGTACAATGAGCAGTTCTTC.

The count of this clonotype is one. The CDR3 region has the DNA TGTGCCAGCGCGGGACTAGCGGGGGCGAGCGGGGTTCTGTTTTTT. It is translated as CASAGLAGASGVLFF. The chain employs TRBV6-5 and TRBJ2-2; TRBD2 matches at 14 bases. The germline V gene has CDR1 MNHEY and CDR2 SVGAGI. The CDR3 is made up of 15 amino acids. J lost 14 bases, V lost 8 bases, and 13 bases had no gene match.

At least ten counts were recorded for this clonotype. The genes are TRBV12-3 or TRBV12-4 and TRBJ2-5, with 9 nucleotides matching TRBD1. The ends lost 6 bases at V and 0 bases at J; junction bases unmatched: 8. This CDR3 is built from 16 residues. The CDR3 loop is CASRKGQGPYQETQYF. CDR3 bases: TGTGCCAGCAGAAAAGGACAGGGGCCGTACCAAGAGACCCAGTACTTC.

This clonotype is judged large (0.1 to 1%). The rearrangement uses TRBV19 and TRBJ2-1; D might be TRBD1 (6 bases). V was shortened by 6 bases and J by 9 bases, with 18 bases between the two germline ends. CDR1 and CDR2 (germline): LNHDA, SQIVND (reference sequence). The CDR3 runs to 14 residues. CDR3: CASRIDTGFPEQFF. Written as DNA, the CDR3 is TGTGCCAGTAGAATTGATACAGGGTTCCCTGAGCAGTTCTTC. Full variable domain (outside the CDR3, taken from reference TRBV19 and TRBJ2-1): DGGITQSPKYLFRKEGQNVTLSCEQNLNHDAMYWYRQDPGQGLRLIYYSQIVNDFQKGDIAEGYSVSREKKESFPLTVTSAQKNPTAFYLCASRIDTGFPEQFFGPGTRLTVL.

This clonotype is deemed medium-sized. The J gene is TRBJ2-7, the V gene TRBV12-3 or TRBV12-4; no clear D. Between the trimmed V and J ends, which lost 5 bases and 3 bases, there was a span of 14 bases. CDR3 length: 14 amino acids. CDR3 nucleotides: TGTGCCAGCAGTCAAGACTCCACACACTACGAGCAGTACTTC. It is translated as CASSQDSTHYEQYF.

To note about this clonotype: A far larger clone differs by one base, so this is likely a read error. This sequence joins TRBV12-3 or TRBV12-4 and TRBJ1-3; 9 bases match TRBD1. CDR3 length: 13 residues. CDR3 sequence: CASSRQGVDTTYF. The CDR3 DNA reads as TGTGCCAGCAGCCGACAGGGGGTCGACACCACATATTTT.

This clonotype is large in the sample. The rearrangement uses TRBV12-3 or TRBV12-4 and TRBJ1-3, with 9 bases lining up with TRBD1. The CDR3 is 13 residues long. With V trimmed by 6 bases and J by 8 bases, 5 bases remained unmatched. The CDR3, as DNA: TGTGCCAGCAGCCGACAGGGGGTCGACACCATATATTTT. As protein: CASSRQGVDTIYF.

Sample share makes this clonotype large. This rearrangement joins TRBV6-2 or TRBV6-3 to TRBJ2-4; TRBD2 is a possible D gene (6 bases). V was pared by 8 bases and J by 7 bases, with 12 bases between. Germline V lookup: CDR1 MNHEY, CDR2 SVGEGT. This CDR3 has 12 residues. This CDR3 is CASGGIGNIQYF. The CDR3 DNA follows: TGTGCCAGCGGGGGGATCGGGAACATTCAGTACTTC.

This clonotype is medium-sized (0.01 to 0.1%) in the sample. The rearrangement links TRBV4-3 to TRBJ2-3; 7 bases agree with TRBD2. This CDR3 has 16 residues. Trimming cost V 2 bases and J 0 bases; bases outside gene matches: 5. CDR1 and CDR2 from the germline V gene are LGHNA and YSLEER. The CDR3 coding sequence is TGCGCCAGCAGCCAAATTGGGGGAGGGAGCACAGATACGCAGTATTTT. This codes for CASSQIGGGSTDTQYF.

This clonotype is classed as medium-sized. This chain links TRBV20-1 with TRBJ2-1; D uncertain. Germline V lookup: CDR1 DFQATT, CDR2 SNEGSKA (reference sequence). Trimming removed 3 bases at V and 7 bases at J, with 13 bases between. CDR3 length: 13 amino acids. DNA of the CDR3: TGCAGTGCTAGGATCCAAGGACGAAATGAGCAGTTCTTC. The encoded protein is CSARIQGRNEQFF.

This clonotype is medium-sized (0.01 to 0.1%). The J gene is TRBJ1-1, the V gene TRBV12-3 or TRBV12-4, with 9 bases fitting TRBD1. CDR3 size: 16 residues. Germline trimming cut 5 bases from V and 1 base from J; bases unmatched to any gene: 8. The CDR3 DNA is TGTGCCAGCAGTACAACAGGGGGCGCCGGGAACACTGAAGCTTTCTTT. Its protein product is CASSTTGGAGNTEAFF.

This clonotype is labeled large. V is TRBV7-2 and J is TRBJ1-6; 9 bases agree with TRBD1. V shed 5 bases and J 8 bases; nucleotides not matched to a gene: 10. This CDR3 comprises 16 residues. CDR1 is SGHTA, CDR2 FQGNSA, per germline. CDR3 loop: CASSPRGRTGDSPLHF. The CDR3 region has the DNA TGTGCCAGCAGCCCTCGTGGCAGGACAGGGGATTCACCCCTCCACTTT.

Judged by abundance, this clonotype is large. J is TRBJ2-5 and V is TRBV20-1; a weak D match, TRBD1 (7 bases). CDR1 DFQATT and CDR2 SNEGSKA come from the germline V gene (reference sequence). The CDR3 is 13 amino acids. V lost 6 bases and J lost 5, with 16 bases in between. The DNA for the CDR3 is TGCAGTGCCTCCGGGACAGCGGGCGAGACCCAGTACTTC. It is translated as CSASGTAGETQYF.

Within the sample, this clonotype is medium-sized (0.01 to 0.1%). CDR3 nucleotide sequence: TGTGCCAGCTCACCCCAATCGGGGGAAATTGGATCACCCCTCCACTTT. This sequence encodes CASSPQSGEIGSPLHF. The rearrangement joins TRBV18 to TRBJ1-6, with D possibly TRBD1 on 5 matching bases. CDR1 and CDR2 (germline): KGHSH, LQKENI. Trimming pared 3 bases from V and 10 bases from J, leaving 19 bases between. This CDR3 is 16 amino acids long.

This clonotype is large. The chain links TRBV6-5 to TRBJ1-6, with 7 bases aligning to TRBD1. This CDR3 has 16 amino acids. The germline CDR1 and CDR2 sequences are MNHEY and SVGAGI. V was pared by 2 bases and J by 9 bases, with 10 bases of the junction left unmatched. The CDR3 sequence: CASSYSAGGIFSPLHF. In nucleotides, the CDR3 is TGTGCCAGCAGTTACAGCGCAGGGGGGATTTTTTCACCCCTCCACTTT.

This clonotype is large (0.1 to 1%) in the sample. The chain employs TRBV18 and TRBJ1-2; 10 positions agree with TRBD1. The CDR3 loop spans 15 amino acids. CDR1 is KGHSH and CDR2 is LQKENI in the germline V gene. V dropped 4 bases and J dropped 0; count of bases not matched to a gene: 2. The CDR3 nucleotides read TGTGCCAGCTCACTCGGGACAGGGGCTAACTATGGCTACACCTTC. It encodes CASSLGTGANYGYTF.

Relative to its sample, this clonotype is large. The chain joins TRBV18 to TRBJ1-2, with TRBD1 as a possible D gene (6 bases). Germline-derived CDR1 and CDR2 are KGHSH and LQKENI. The CDR3 sequence is 15 residues long. The V end lost 3 bases, the J end lost 6 bases, and 17 bases lay between the germline ends. The CDR3 sequence: CASSPRQEESNGYTF. As DNA, the CDR3 is TGTGCCAGCTCACCCCGACAGGAAGAGTCCAATGGCTACACCTTC.

This clonotype is medium-sized (0.01 to 0.1%) in the sample. This rearrangement joins TRBV12-3 or TRBV12-4 to TRBJ1-5; 8 bases agree with TRBD1. The CDR3 contains 16 residues. V was clipped by 5 bases and J by 4 bases; unmatched bases: 10. In DNA form, the CDR3 reads TGTGCCAGCAGTGCCACAGGGGGTAATGGAAATCAGCCCCAGCATTTT. This gives the protein CASSATGGNGNQPQHF.

This clonotype is categorized as medium-sized. J is TRBJ1-4 and V is TRBV29-1; the D gene is possibly TRBD1 (5 bases). CDR3 length: 13 amino acids. The germline V gene has CDR1 SQVTM and CDR2 ANQGSEA. V was clipped by 4 bases and J by 5 bases, with 11 bases between them. The CDR3: CSVVQGGNEKLFF. The CDR3 coding sequence is TGCAGCGTTGTTCAGGGTGGGAATGAAAAACTGTTTTTT.

This clonotype is classed as large. The V gene is TRBV6-2 or TRBV6-3, the J gene TRBJ2-7; tentatively, D is TRBD2 (5 bases). The CDR3 covers 16 residues. Between the trimmed V and J ends, which lost 4 bases and 3 bases, there was a span of 19 bases. Germline loops: CDR1 MNHEY, CDR2 SVGEGT. The CDR3 nucleotides read TGTGCCAGCAGTTTTACTCGGGCCGGGATACACTACGAGCAGTACTTC. This codes for CASSFTRAGIHYEQYF.

In its sample, this clonotype ranks as hyperexpanded. The genes are TRBV27 and TRBJ1-5, with a tentative D call TRBD1 (5 bases). Trimming left V 4 bases short and J 6 bases short, with 16 bases between. CDR1 is MNHEY, CDR2 SMNVEV, per germline (reference sequence). The CDR3 length is 15 residues. The CDR3 loop reads CASSSSRGEVQPQHF. CDR3 DNA: TGTGCCAGCAGTTCTTCTAGGGGAGAGGTTCAGCCCCAGCATTTT.